This T cell receptor beta chain derives from a study of T-cell memory formation after mild COVID-19. Study context: Clusters were largely donor specific.

Germline CDR1 reads KGHSH; CDR2 reads LQKENI. Trimming stripped 0 bases from V and 7 bases from J, with 18 bases between. The CDR3 length is 16 residues. TCR alpha and TCR beta cDNA libraries with sample barcodes and UMIs came from 5'RACE using constant-segment primers. TCRdb re-analysed the 5' RACE reads in MiXCR, keeping a single row per CDR3 protein. The sample yields about 250,000 distinct CDR3 sequences, 15% seen once. Study findings and constraints: Largely, contracting CD4+ clones fell within CM and EM, and contracting CD8+ clones within EMRA.

As for this clonotype: As yet, its antigen is unknown.

Sequencing was carried out using PBMCs or a T cell subset sorted from them (not recorded which). This sequence joins TRBV18 and TRBJ1-1; D unresolved. This TCR was sampled from an adult woman who had mild COVID-19 (a few samples of this study predate the infection). Cell type and time point are not known. CDR3 nucleotides: TGTGCCAGCTCACCACCGTATTACGGAGAAAAGGTTGAAGCTTTCTTT. It yields the protein CASSPPYYGEKVEAFF.